What follows describes a single T cell receptor (beta chain). Other DNA sequences in this specimen translate into the identical CDR3. The data are from a study of shared clonotypes between healthy human individuals. CD4+ cell separation produced CD45RA+ naive and CD45RA-negative memory subsets. The CDR3 sequence is 12 residues long. V was trimmed by 3 bases and J by 0 bases, leaving 3 bases between them. Germline values: CDR1 KGHSH, CDR2 LQKENI. Some clones are missing from TCRdb's copy, which holds only in-frame ones; the method was immunoSEQ multiplex PCR. The table records hundreds of thousands of clones, approximately 97% of them present only once.

The V and J genes are TRBV18 and TRBJ2-7; no definite D call. The sample comprised naive CD4+ T cells sorted from blood. The subset was: CD45RA+ positively selected. This clonotype originated in a woman aged 25 to 39 in good health. The CDR3 region is CASSPSSYEQYF. The CDR3 DNA reads TGTGCCAGCTCACCTTCCTCCTACGAGCAGTACTTC.